This T cell receptor beta chain was captured by sequencing in a study of radiotherapy plus CTLA-4 blockade in lung cancer. As concerns this clone: Antigen specificity is unknown.

TCRdb's copy holds only in-frame clones and misses some; the assay was immunoSEQ multiplex PCR. The sample holds about 87,000 clones, around 87% seen once. Study outcomes and limitations: Tumor-origin TCR clones grew in blood after radiotherapy plus ipilimumab.

The CDR3 covers 12 residues. Trimming took off 3 bases at V and 8 bases at J, with 10 bases between the two ends. Germline V gene sequence: CDR1 MDHEN, CDR2 SYDVKM. This chain connects TRBV28 to TRBJ1-2, with a weak D call TRBD1 (6 bases). The specimen was peripheral blood, collected from a patient treated with radiotherapy plus ipilimumab. This TCR derives from a human donor with non-small cell lung cancer that progressed on radiotherapy plus ipilimumab. The CDR3 protein is CASSFGGQGYTF. The CDR3 DNA reads as TGTGCCAGCAGTTTTGGGGGGCAGGGCTACACCTTC.